The 20 T cell receptor beta chains reported below all come from one sample, sequenced in a study of regulatory T cells in long-lasting Graves disease. Building the TCR beta libraries relied on iRepertoire HTBI primers, and CDR3 regions underwent Arm-PCR. A single record per CDR3 protein comes from TCRdb applying MiXCR to the multiplex PCR reads. The sample lists some 250,000 distinct CDR3 sequences; roughly 21% were seen once. Time point in this sample: newly diagnosed GD, antithyroid drugs for less than 3 months. From RNA extracted from PBMCs, the TCR library was made. The input for sequencing was peripheral blood mononuclear cells (PBMCs), taken at new diagnosis, from a patient treated with antithyroid drugs. These receptors all stem from a female donor with Graves disease.

This clonotype was seen repeatedly, ten times or more. The rearrangement joins TRBV7-2 to TRBJ2-1, with 8 bases matching TRBD1. Germline assignment: CDR1 SGHTA and CDR2 FQGNSA. V shed 3 bases and J 8 bases; nucleotides not matched to a gene: 6. CDR3 length: 14 residues. In DNA, the CDR3 is TGTGCCAGCAGCTTTACAGGGGGAAGGGATGAGCAGTTCTTC. This encodes CASSFTGGRDEQFF.

This clonotype was seen at least ten times. J is TRBJ2-2 and V is TRBV2; D may match TRBD1 or TRBD2 (6 bases each). From germline, CDR1 is SNHLY and CDR2 FYNNEI. The CDR3 totals 16 residues. With 4 bases removed from V and 1 base from J, the gap between germline ends came to 13 bases. CDR3 DNA sequence: TGTGCCAGCAGTGGCCGGGGGACAATGAACACCGGGGAGCTGTTTTTT. It codes for CASSGRGTMNTGELFF.

Only a few counts were recorded for this clonotype. The chain combines TRBV30 with TRBJ1-3; D is perhaps TRBD1 (6 bases). The CDR3 sequence is 14 residues long. Deletions cut 5 bases from V and 2 bases from J, with 13 bases between. CDR1 is GTSNPN and CDR2 is SVGIG in the germline V gene (reference sequence). In DNA, the CDR3 is TGTGCCTGGGTGGGGGGACATGCTGGAAACACCATATATTTT. Encoded protein: CAWVGGHAGNTIYF. Drawing the rest from reference TRBV30 and TRBJ1-3, the complete variable domain is SQTIHQWPATLVQPVGSPLSLECTVEGTSNPNLYWYRQAAGRGLQLLFYSVGIGQISSEVPQNLSASRPQDRQFILSSKKLLLSDSGFYLCAWVGGHAGNTIYFGEGSWLTVV.

This clonotype was seen at least ten times. CDR3: CASSVGLGGPEQYF. CDR3 sequence (DNA): TGTGCCAGCAGCGTTGGACTAGGGGGACCCGAGCAGTACTTC. The V gene is TRBV9, the J gene TRBJ2-7; TRBD2 is a possible D gene (7 bases). The CDR3 has 14 amino acids. CDR1 SGDLS and CDR2 YYNGEE come from the germline V gene. Trimming stripped 2 bases from V and 6 bases from J, with 15 bases between.

This clonotype turned up a few times. The rearrangement links TRBV6-1 to TRBJ2-7, with D perhaps being TRBD1 or TRBD2 (5 bases each). From germline, CDR1 is MNHNS and CDR2 SASEGT. The CDR3 spans 15 residues. Trimming took off 6 bases at V and 0 bases at J, with 15 bases between the two ends. For the CDR3, the DNA is TGTGCCAGCAGCAAGGGACGGTTGAGCTCCTACGAGCAGTACTTC. Translated, it gives CASSKGRLSSYEQYF.

In this sample, this clonotype turned up many times. The J gene is TRBJ1-1, the V gene TRBV11-1; D gene uncertain. The CDR3 contains 13 residues. Trimming cost V 3 bases and J 4 bases, with 9 bases left between them. Germline V CDR1 and CDR2: SGHAT, FQDESV (reference sequence). CDR3 nucleotide sequence: TGTGCCAGCAGCTTGGCGCTCAGCACTGAAGCTTTCTTT. Protein sequence: CASSLALSTEAFF.

In this sample, this clonotype turned up many times. The chain links TRBV10-3 to TRBJ1-5; unclear D gene. This CDR3 contains 14 residues. The V gene's germline CDR1 is ENHRY and CDR2 SYGVKD. Trimming took 6 bases from V and 3 from J, leaving 12 bases between them. The CDR3 here is CAIRAQLDNQPQHF. Here the CDR3 DNA reads TGTGCCATCAGAGCTCAATTGGACAATCAGCCCCAGCATTTT.

The genes are TRBV5-4 and TRBJ2-3; the match to TRBD2 covers 9 bases. The CDR3 totals 16 residues. The V gene's germline CDR1 is SGHNT and CDR2 YYREEE (reference sequence). J lost 2 bases, V lost 4 bases, and 8 bases had no gene match. DNA of the CDR3: TGTGCCAGCAGCCCGTATCTAGCGGGGTCCACAGATACGCAGTATTTT. This gives the protein CASSPYLAGSTDTQYF.

This clonotype was picked up many times. The V call is TRBV7-3, the J call TRBJ2-3; D could derive from TRBD1 or TRBD2 (5 bases each). The length of the CDR3 is 15 residues. V was shortened by 6 bases and J by 4 bases, with 17 bases between the two germline ends. CDR1 is SGHTA, CDR2 FQGTGA, per germline. The CDR3: CASRRTGLAADTQYF. The CDR3, as DNA: TGTGCCAGCAGACGAACGGGGCTGGCGGCAGATACGCAGTATTTT.

This chain joins TRBV20-1 and TRBJ2-4; 7 bases line up with TRBD2. The CDR3 runs to 13 residues. V gave up 5 bases and J gave up 1 base; unmatched junction bases: 2. CDR1 and CDR2 (germline): DFQATT, SNEGSKA (reference sequence). The CDR3 here is CSAETSAKNIQYF. CDR3 coding DNA: TGCAGTGCTGAGACTAGCGCCAAAAACATTCAGTACTTC.

In this sample, this clonotype turned up many times. The V call is TRBV7-2, the J call TRBJ2-3; possibly TRBD2 for D (6 bases). The germline gives CDR1 SGHTA, CDR2 FQGNSA. This CDR3 is built from 16 residues. V lost 4 bases and J 1 base, leaving 15 bases between the germline ends. The CDR3 DNA reads as TGTGCCAGCAGCTCTGACGGGACTGTTCGCACAGATACGCAGTATTTT. Translation gives CASSSDGTVRTDTQYF. The complete variable domain, with remaining parts taken from reference TRBV7-2 and TRBJ2-3, reads GAGVSQSPSNKVTEKGKDVELRCDPISGHTALYWYRQSLGQGLEFLIYFQGNSAPDKSGLPSDRFSAERTGGSVSTLTIQRTQQEDSAVYLCASSSDGTVRTDTQYFGPGTRLTVL.

The table lists this clonotype with many counts. The V call is TRBV6-2 or TRBV6-3, the J call TRBJ2-4; a possible D gene is TRBD1 (6 bases). CDR1 is MNHEY and CDR2 is SVGEGT in the germline V gene. The CDR3 loop spans 13 amino acids. Trimming cost V 5 bases and J 9 bases, with 14 bases left between them. CDR3 protein: CASSEARGGIQYF. The CDR3 bases are TGTGCCAGCAGTGAAGCCAGGGGCGGCATTCAGTACTTC.

This clonotype was counted ten times or more. This sequence joins TRBV2 and TRBJ2-5; 8 positions agree with TRBD1. Trimming removed 7 bases from V and 5 bases from J; junction bases left unmatched: 6. CDR3 size: 13 residues. Germline V gives CDR1 SNHLY, CDR2 FYNNEI. In DNA, the CDR3 is TGTGCCAGCACCCGTACAGGGGGGGAGACCCAGTACTTC. Its protein product is CASTRTGGETQYF.

In this sample, this clonotype turned up once. This may be a read error: a much more frequent sequence differs by one nucleotide. The chain links TRBV6-5 to TRBJ1-2; D gene uncertain. CDR1 is MNHEY, CDR2 SVGAGI, per germline. The CDR3 contains 14 residues. CDR3 in amino acids: CASSYSGVGYRYTF. Written as DNA, the CDR3 is TGTGCCAGCAGTTACTCTGGGGTCGGCTATCGCTACACCTTC.

This clonotype was recorded many times. Written as DNA, the CDR3 is TGTGCCAGCAGTCCCACCGGGACAGGGGACACAGATACGCAGTATTTT. It is translated as CASSPTGTGDTDTQYF. The chain couples TRBV28 to TRBJ2-3; 10 bases align to TRBD1. With V trimmed by 5 bases and J by 2 bases, 7 bases remained unmatched. This CDR3 has 16 residues. Looked up from germline, CDR1 is MDHEN and CDR2 is SYDVKM.

This clonotype was picked up many times. J is TRBJ1-1 and V is TRBV18, with D unresolved. This CDR3 has 14 amino acids. Looked up from germline, CDR1 is KGHSH and CDR2 is LQKENI. Trimming cost V 7 bases and J 1 base, with 13 bases left between them. The CDR3 sequence is CASLAGPANTEAFF. The CDR3 bases are TGTGCCAGCTTAGCCGGGCCGGCGAACACTGAAGCTTTCTTT. Complete variable domain (other parts from reference TRBV18 and TRBJ1-1): NAGVMQNPRHLVRRRGQEARLRCSPMKGHSHVYWYRQLPEEGLKFMVYLQKENIIDESGMPKERFSAEFPKEGPSILRIQQVVRGDSAAYFCASLAGPANTEAFFGQGTRLTVV.

As concerns this clonotype: This sequence may be a read error, since a much larger clone differs from it by one base. The chain joins TRBV7-8 to TRBJ1-2; D might be TRBD1 (6 bases). Trimming shortened V by 8 bases and J by 8 bases, and 27 bases separated the two germline ends. Germline V CDR1 and CDR2: SGHVS, FQNEAQ. The CDR3 has 16 amino acids. CDR3 sequence: CASGPSAAGAIYGYTF. For the CDR3, the DNA is TGTGCCAGCGGCCCTTCAGCGGCAGGGGCGATCTACGGCTACACCTTC.

This clonotype has a count of ten or more. This chain joins TRBV12-3 or TRBV12-4 and TRBJ1-4; TRBD1 matches at 7 bases. This CDR3 comprises 14 residues. V gave up 6 bases and J gave up 8 bases; unmatched junction bases: 9. CDR3 bases: TGTGCCAGCAGCACGACAGGGCGGAACGAAAAACTGTTTTTT. It codes for CASSTTGRNEKLFF.

This chain links TRBV20-1 with TRBJ2-7; 12 bases line up with TRBD2. The V gene's germline CDR1 is DFQATT and CDR2 SNEGSKA (reference sequence). J was trimmed by 4 bases and V by 0 bases; bases with no gene match: 7. CDR3 length: 16 amino acids. CDR3 bases: TGCAGTGCTAGAGAAGATCCCGGGACTAGCGGGTACGAGCAGTACTTC. Translated: CSAREDPGTSGYEQYF.

This clonotype came up many times. V usage is TRBV2 and J usage is TRBJ1-6, with D maybe TRBD1 (6 bases). The germline V gene encodes CDR1 SNHLY and CDR2 FYNNEI. The V gene lost 6 bases and the J gene lost 8 bases, with 8 bases spanning the gap. The CDR3 covers 12 residues. As DNA, the CDR3 is TGTGCCAGCAGACCAGGGGATTCACCCCTCCACTTT. Protein: CASRPGDSPLHF.